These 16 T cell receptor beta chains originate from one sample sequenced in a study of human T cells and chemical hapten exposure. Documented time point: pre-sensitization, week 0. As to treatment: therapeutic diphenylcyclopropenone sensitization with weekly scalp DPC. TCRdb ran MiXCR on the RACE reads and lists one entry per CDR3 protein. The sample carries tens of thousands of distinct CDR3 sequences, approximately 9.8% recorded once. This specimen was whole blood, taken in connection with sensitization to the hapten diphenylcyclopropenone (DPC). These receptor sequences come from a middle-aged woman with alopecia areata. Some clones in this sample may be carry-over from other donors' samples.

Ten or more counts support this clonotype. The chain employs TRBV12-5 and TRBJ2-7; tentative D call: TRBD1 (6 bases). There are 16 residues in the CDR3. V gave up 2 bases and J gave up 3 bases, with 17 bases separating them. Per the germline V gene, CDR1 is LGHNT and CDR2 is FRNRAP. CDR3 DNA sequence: TGTGCTAGTGGTTTGCCGTTACCCGGGACAAACTACGAGCAGTACTTC. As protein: CASGLPLPGTNYEQYF.

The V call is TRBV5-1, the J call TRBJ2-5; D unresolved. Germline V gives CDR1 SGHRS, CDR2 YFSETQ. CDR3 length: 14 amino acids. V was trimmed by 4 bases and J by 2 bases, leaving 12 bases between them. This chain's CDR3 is CASSLQAPQETQYF. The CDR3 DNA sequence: TGCGCCAGCAGCCTCCAAGCACCACAAGAGACCCAGTACTTC.

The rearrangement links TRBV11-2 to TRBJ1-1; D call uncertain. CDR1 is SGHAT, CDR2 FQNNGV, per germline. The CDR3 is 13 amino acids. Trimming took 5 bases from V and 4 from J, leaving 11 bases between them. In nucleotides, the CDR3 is TGTGCCAGCAGCGACCAGTCAGTCACTGAAGCTTTCTTT. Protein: CASSDQSVTEAFF.

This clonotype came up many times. As DNA, the CDR3 is TGTGCCAGCAGCACCATCCGACTAGCGGGGTTAAGAGAGCAGTTCTTC. Encoded protein: CASSTIRLAGLREQFF. The chain combines TRBV7-2 with TRBJ2-1; 11 bases map to TRBD2. The V gene's germline CDR1 is SGHTA and CDR2 FQGNSA. The CDR3 runs to 16 residues. The J segment lost 10 bases and the V segment lost 5 bases, leaving 13 bases of the junction unmatched.

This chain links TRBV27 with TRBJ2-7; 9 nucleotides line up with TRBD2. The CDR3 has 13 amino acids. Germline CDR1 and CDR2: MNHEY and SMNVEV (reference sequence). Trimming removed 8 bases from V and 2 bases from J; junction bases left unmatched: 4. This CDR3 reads CASGTSYTYEQYF. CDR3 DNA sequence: TGTGCCAGCGGGACTAGCTACACCTACGAGCAGTACTTC.

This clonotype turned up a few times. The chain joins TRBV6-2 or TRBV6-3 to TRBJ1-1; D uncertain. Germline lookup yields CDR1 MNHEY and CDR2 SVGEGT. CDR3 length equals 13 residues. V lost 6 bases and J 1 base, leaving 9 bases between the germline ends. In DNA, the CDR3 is TGTGCCAGCAGATCCATAGGGAACACTGAAGCTTTCTTT. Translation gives CASRSIGNTEAFF.

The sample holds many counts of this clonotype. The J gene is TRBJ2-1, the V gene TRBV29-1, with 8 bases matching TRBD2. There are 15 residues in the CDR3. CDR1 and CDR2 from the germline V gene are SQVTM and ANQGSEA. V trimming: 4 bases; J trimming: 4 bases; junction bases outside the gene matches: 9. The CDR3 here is CSVGVPGGRYNEQFF. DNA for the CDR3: TGCAGCGTTGGCGTACCGGGGGGGAGATACAATGAGCAGTTCTTC.

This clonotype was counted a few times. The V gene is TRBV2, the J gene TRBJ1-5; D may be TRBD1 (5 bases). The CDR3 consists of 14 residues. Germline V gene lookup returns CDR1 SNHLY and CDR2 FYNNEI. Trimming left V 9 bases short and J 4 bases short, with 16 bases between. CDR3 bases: TGTGCCAGTACAATGGGGCGCGGGAATCAGCCCCAGCATTTT. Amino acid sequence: CASTMGRGNQPQHF.

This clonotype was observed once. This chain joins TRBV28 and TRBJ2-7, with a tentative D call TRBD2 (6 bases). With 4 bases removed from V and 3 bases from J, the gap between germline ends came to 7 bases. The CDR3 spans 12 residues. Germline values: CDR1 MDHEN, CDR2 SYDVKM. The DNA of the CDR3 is TGTGCCAGCAGTTCGGGGGTCTACGAGCAGTACTTC. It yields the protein CASSSGVYEQYF.

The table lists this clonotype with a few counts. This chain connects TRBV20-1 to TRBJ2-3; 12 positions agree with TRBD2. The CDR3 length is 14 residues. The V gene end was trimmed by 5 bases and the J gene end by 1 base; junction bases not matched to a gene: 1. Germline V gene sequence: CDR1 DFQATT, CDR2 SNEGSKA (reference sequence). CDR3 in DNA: TGCAGTGCTGGACTAGCGGGGCGCACAGATACGCAGTATTTT. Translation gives CSAGLAGRTDTQYF.

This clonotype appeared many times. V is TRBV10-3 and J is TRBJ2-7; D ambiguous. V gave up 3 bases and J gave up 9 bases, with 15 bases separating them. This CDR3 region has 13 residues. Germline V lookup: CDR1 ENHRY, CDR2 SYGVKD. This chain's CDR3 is CAISEPGGTGQYF. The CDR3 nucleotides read TGTGCCATCAGTGAACCAGGCGGAACTGGGCAGTACTTC.

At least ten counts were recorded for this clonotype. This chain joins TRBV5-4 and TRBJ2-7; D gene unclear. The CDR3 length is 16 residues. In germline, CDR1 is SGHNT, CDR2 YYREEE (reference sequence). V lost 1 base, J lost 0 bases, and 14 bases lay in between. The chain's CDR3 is CASSLFEPTGSYEQYF. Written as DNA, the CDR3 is TGTGCCAGCAGCTTGTTTGAACCGACCGGCTCCTACGAGCAGTACTTC. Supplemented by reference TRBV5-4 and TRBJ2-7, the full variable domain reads ETGVTQSPTHLIKTRGQQVTLRCSSQSGHNTVSWYQQALGQGPQFIFQYYREEENGRGNFPPRFSGLQFPNYSSELNVNALELDDSALYLCASSLFEPTGSYEQYFGPGTRLTVT.

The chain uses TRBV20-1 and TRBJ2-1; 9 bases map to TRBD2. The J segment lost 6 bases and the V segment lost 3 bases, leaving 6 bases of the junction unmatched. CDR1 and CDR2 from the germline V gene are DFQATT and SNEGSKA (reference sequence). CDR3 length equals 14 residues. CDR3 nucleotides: TGCAGTGCTAGTATGGCGGGGGGGCGCAATGAGCAGTTCTTC. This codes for CSASMAGGRNEQFF.

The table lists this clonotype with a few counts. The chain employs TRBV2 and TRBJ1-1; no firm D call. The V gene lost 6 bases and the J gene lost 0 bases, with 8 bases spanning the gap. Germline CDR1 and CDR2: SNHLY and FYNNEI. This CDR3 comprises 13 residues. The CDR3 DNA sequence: TGTGCCAGCAGCCATACAGTGAACACTGAAGCTTTCTTT. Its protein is CASSHTVNTEAFF.

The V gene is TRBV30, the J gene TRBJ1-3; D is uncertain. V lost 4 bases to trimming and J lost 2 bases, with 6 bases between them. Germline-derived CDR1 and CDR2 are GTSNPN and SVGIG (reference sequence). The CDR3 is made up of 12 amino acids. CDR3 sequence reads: CAWMAAGNTIYF. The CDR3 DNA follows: TGTGCCTGGATGGCGGCTGGAAACACCATATATTTT.

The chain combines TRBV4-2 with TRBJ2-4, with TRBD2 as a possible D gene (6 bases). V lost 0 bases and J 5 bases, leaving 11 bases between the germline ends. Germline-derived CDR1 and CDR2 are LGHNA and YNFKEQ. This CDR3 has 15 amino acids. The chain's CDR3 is CASSQEFRGENIQYF. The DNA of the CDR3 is TGTGCCAGCAGCCAAGAGTTCCGCGGGGAAAACATTCAGTACTTC.